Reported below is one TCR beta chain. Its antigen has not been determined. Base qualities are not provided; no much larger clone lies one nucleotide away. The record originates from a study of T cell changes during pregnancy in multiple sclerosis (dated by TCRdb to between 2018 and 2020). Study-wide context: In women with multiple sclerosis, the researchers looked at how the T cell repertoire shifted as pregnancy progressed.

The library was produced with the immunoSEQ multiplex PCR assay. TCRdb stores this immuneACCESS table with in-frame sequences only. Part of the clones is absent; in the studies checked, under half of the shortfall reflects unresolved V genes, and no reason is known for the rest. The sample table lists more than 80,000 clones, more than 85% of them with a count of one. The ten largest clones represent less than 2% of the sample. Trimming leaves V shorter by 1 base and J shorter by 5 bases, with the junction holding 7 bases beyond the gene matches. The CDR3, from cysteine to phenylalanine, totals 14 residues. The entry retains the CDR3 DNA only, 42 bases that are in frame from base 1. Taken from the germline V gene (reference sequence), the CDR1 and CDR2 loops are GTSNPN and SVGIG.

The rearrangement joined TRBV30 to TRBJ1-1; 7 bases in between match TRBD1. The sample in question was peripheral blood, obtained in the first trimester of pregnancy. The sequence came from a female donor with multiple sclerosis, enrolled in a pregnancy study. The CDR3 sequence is CAWSEGGVGTEAFF. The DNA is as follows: TGTGCCTGGAGTGAAGGGGGCGTTGGTACTGAAGCTTTCTTT.